This T cell receptor beta chain was obtained from a study of blood T cells in healthy people across ages. Whole-study findings and limits: Researchers report that TCR beta diversity correlated strongly with naive T cell percentage.

The CDR3 is made up of 14 amino acids. Together with a sample-barcoded 5' primer, a J-beta primer mix was included in a second PCR lasting about 7 to 11 cycles. TCRdb redid the calling of the 5' RACE reads with MiXCR, one entry per CDR3 protein. The table has roughly 1,700,000 distinct CDR3 sequences, roughly 27% seen once. Regarding this clonotype: Its antigen is unidentified. At one of its ends the junction is not consistent with the germline gene, which may arise from a read error.

The sequenced material came from blood. The V gene is TRBV12-3 or TRBV12-4, the J gene TRBJ2-3, with D possibly called TRBD1 or TRBD2 (5 bases each). The receptor comes from a young woman in good health. Written as DNA, the CDR3 is TGTGCCAGCAGTTTAAGGGACGCCACAGATGCGCAGTATTTT. It yields the protein CASSLRDATDAQYF.